This note documents a single T cell receptor (beta chain) sequence. Only in-frame clones appear in the TCRdb table, and some are missing; sequencing was by immunoSEQ multiplex PCR. This sample has more than 65,000 clones, with 83% found just once. V was trimmed by 8 bases and J by 5 bases, leaving 21 bases between them. Germline-derived CDR1 and CDR2 are LNHDA and SQIVND (reference sequence). The CDR3 is 15 residues long. The data stem from a study of control samples from healthy donors and cancer patients. V gene TRBV19 combines with J gene TRBJ1-1; tentatively, D is TRBD1 (5 bases). The TCR comes from a man between 60 and 75 years old in good health. The specimen sequenced was blood. CDR3 residues: CASGTAPRLGTEAFF. As DNA, the CDR3 is TGTGCCAGTGGGACGGCCCCCCGATTGGGGACTGAAGCTTTCTTT. Combining the CDR3 with reference TRBV19 and TRBJ1-1 gives the whole variable domain DGGITQSPKYLFRKEGQNVTLSCEQNLNHDAMYWYRQDPGQGLRLIYYSQIVNDFQKGDIAEGYSVSREKKESFPLTVTSAQKNPTAFYLCASGTAPRLGTEAFFGQGTRLTVV.